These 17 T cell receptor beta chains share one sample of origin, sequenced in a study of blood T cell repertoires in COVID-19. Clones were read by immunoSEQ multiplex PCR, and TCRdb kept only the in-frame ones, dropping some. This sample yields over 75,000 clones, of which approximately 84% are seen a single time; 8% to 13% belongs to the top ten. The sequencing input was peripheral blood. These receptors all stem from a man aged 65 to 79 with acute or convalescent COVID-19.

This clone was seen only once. CDR3 coding DNA: TGTGCCAGCAGCACGACTAGCGGAGGAATCAACAATGAGCAGTTCTTC. Its protein product is CASSTTSGGINNEQFF. V gene TRBV7-6 combines with J gene TRBJ2-1, with 9 bases fitting TRBD2. The V segment lost 5 bases and the J segment 5 bases; nucleotides outside the gene matches: 10. The CDR3 consists of 16 residues. Germline V CDR1 and CDR2: SGHVS, FNYEAQ.

CDR3: CASASGRGEFEQFF. CDR3 DNA sequence: TGTGCCAGCGCTAGCGGGAGGGGGGAGTTTGAGCAGTTCTTC. The rearrangement links TRBV7-9 to TRBJ2-1, with 12 bases fitting TRBD2. This CDR3 spans 14 amino acids. Germline CDR1 is SEHNR and CDR2 is FQNEAQ (reference sequence). After removal of 8 bases from V and 9 bases from J, the junction contained 8 bases not matched to a gene. Filled out from reference TRBV7-9 and TRBJ2-1, the complete variable domain reads DTGVSQNPRHKITKRGQNVTFRCDPISEHNRLYWYRQTLGQGPEFLTYFQNEAQLEKSRLLSDRFSAERPKGSFSTLEIQRTEQGDSAMYLCASASGRGEFEQFFGPGTRLTVL.

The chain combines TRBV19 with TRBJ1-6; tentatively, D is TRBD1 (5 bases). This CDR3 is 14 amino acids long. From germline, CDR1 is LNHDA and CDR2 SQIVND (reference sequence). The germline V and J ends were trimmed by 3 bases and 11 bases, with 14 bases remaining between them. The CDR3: CASSMGRDSAPLHF. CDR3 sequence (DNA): TGTGCCAGTAGTATGGGCAGGGACTCGGCACCCCTCCACTTT.

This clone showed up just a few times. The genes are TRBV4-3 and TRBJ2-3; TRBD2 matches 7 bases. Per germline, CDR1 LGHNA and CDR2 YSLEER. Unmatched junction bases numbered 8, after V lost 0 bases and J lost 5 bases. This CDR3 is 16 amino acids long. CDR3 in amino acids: CASSQDSAGVRDTQYF. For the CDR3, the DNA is TGCGCCAGCAGCCAAGATTCGGCGGGAGTCAGAGATACGCAGTATTTT.

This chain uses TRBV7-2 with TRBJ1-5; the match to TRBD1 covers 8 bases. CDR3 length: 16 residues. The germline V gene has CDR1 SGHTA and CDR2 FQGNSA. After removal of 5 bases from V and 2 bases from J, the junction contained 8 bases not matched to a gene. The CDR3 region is CASSPRTGSGNQPQHF. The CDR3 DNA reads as TGTGCCAGCAGCCCCCGGACAGGGTCCGGCAATCAGCCCCAGCATTTT.

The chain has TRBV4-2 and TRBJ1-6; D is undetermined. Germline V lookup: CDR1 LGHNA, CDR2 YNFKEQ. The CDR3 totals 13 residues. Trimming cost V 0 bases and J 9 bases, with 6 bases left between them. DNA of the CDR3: TGTGCCAGCAGCCAAGACGCAGGTTCACCCCTCCACTTT. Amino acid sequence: CASSQDAGSPLHF.

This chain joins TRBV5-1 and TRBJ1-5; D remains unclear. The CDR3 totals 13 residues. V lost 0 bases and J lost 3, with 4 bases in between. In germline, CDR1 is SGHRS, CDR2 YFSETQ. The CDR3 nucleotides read TGCGCCAGCAGCTTGGCTGTCAATCAGCCCCAGCATTTT. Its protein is CASSLAVNQPQHF.

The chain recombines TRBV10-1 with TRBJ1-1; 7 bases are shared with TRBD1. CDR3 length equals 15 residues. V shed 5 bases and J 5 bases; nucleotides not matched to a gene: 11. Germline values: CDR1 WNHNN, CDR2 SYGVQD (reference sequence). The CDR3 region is CASSPRQGGRTEAFF. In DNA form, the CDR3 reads TGCGCCAGCAGTCCTAGACAGGGCGGTAGGACTGAAGCTTTCTTT.

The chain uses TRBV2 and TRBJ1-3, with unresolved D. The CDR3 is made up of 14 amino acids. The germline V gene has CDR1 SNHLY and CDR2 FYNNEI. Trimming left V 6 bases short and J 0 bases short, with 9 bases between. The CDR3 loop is CASSSQYSGNTIYF. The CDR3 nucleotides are TGTGCCAGCAGCTCACAGTACTCTGGAAACACCATATATTTT.

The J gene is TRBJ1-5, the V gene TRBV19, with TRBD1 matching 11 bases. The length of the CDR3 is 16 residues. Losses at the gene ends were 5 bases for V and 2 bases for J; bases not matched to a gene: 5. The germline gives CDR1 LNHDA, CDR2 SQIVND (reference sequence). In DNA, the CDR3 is TGTGCCAGTAGTGGGACAGGGGGGACTGGCAATCAGCCCCAGCATTTT. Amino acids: CASSGTGGTGNQPQHF.

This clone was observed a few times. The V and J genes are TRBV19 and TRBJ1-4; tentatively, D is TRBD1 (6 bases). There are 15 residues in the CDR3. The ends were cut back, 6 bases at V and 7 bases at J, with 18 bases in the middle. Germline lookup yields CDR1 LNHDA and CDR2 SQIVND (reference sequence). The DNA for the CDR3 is TGTGCCAGTAGCGGGGGGCAGGGGCTGGGTGAAAAACTGTTTTTT. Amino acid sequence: CASSGGQGLGEKLFF.

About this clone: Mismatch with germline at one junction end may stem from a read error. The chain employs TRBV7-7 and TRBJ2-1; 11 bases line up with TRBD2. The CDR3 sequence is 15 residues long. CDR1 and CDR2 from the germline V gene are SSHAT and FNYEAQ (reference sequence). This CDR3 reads CASSPGLAGYNEQFF. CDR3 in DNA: TGTGCTAGCAGCCCAGGACTAGCGGGCTACAATGAGCAGTTCTTC.

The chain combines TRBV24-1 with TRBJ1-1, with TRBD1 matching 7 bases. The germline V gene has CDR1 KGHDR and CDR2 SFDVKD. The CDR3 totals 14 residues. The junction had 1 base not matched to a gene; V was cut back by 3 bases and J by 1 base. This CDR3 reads CATSDQGGNTEAFF. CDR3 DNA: TGTGCCACCAGTGATCAGGGGGGGAACACTGAAGCTTTCTTT.

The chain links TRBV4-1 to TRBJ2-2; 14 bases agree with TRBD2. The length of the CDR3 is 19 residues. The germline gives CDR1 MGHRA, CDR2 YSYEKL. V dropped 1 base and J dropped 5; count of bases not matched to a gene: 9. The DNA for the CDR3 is TGCGCCAGCAGCCAAGGACCCGGACTAGCGGGAGGCACGACCGGGGAGCTGTTTTTT. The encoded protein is CASSQGPGLAGGTTGELFF.

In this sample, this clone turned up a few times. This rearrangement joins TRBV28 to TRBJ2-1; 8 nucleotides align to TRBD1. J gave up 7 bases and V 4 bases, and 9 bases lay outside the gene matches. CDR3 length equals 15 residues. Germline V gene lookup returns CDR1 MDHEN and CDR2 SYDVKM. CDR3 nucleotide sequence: TGTGCCAGCAGTTCAAACGGACAGGGTAAAAATGAGCAGTTCTTC. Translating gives CASSSNGQGKNEQFF.

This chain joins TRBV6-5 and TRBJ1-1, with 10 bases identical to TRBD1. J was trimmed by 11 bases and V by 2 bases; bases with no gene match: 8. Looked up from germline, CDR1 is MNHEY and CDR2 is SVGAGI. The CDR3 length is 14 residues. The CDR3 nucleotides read TGTGCCAGCAGTTACAATCGACAGGGGGCTTCTGCTTTCTTT. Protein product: CASSYNRQGASAFF.

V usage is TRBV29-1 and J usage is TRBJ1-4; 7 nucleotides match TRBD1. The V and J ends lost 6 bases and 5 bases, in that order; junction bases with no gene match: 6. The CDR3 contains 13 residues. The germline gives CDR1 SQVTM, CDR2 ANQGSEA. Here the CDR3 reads CSVATGANEKLFF. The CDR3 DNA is TGCAGCGTAGCAACAGGGGCCAATGAAAAACTGTTTTTT.